This record covers a single T cell receptor (beta chain). Its antigen has not been determined. One end of the junction fails to match germline, which may point to a read error. In total, approximately 700 healthy bone marrow donors made up the cohort. At the time of sampling, all cohort members were nominally healthy, though unrecorded immune exposures were likely present. The donor tested CMV seronegative and was one of the 352 seronegative cohort members. Each donor provided a peripheral blood sample, and peripheral blood mononuclear cells were used for TCR beta sequencing. The Qiagen DNeasy Blood Extraction Kit was used to extract genomic DNA from the blood cell samples. The sample comes from a study of cytomegalovirus exposure and HLA in healthy donors (dated by TCRdb to the late 2010s). Regarding the study in general: An earlier analysis of several hundred of the donors reported about 250 Gb of sequence data and 100 million to 140 million unique TCR beta sequences from about 179 million T cells. An early release covering over 500 HLA-typed donors comprised about 300 gigabases of sequencing data and around 80 million unique TCR sequences. Among the approximately 420 genotyped donors, 75% to 90% belonged to the genetic ancestry cluster associated with self-reported Caucasian donors. The study was designed to test whether signatures of past pathogen exposure could be identified by cataloging public T cell receptors. The study used immunosequencing to profile the T cell repertoires of 666 subjects and linked those repertoires to cytomegalovirus serostatus. A separate validation cohort of roughly 110 different subjects was used in addition to the approximately 610-subject first cohort. The study combined high-throughput TCR immunosequencing, statistical association of individual TCRs with disease status, and machine learning to predict cytomegalovirus infection status. In a later analysis, previously published TCR beta repertoires from fewer than 750 donors were re-analyzed and high-resolution HLA genotyping was added so that TCR occurrence patterns could be studied. In the later analysis, no new phenotypic data were used to find candidate immune exposures; instead, reliance was placed on TCR beta sequences and their occurrence across donors. In an earlier analysis of around 540 of the donors, high-throughput TCR beta sequencing was used to judge whether each TCR beta V gene segment behaved as functional or pseudogenic. Donor age, sex, ethnicity and CMV serostatus were compiled together with the repertoire data. A later genetic analysis took genome-wide SNP genotypes for about three fifths of the roughly 670 donors and used that subset as a discovery cohort. Every repertoire in the discovery cohort had been generated on one and the same sequencing platform. HLA typing included class I and class II loci at four-digit resolution. The number of typed donors differed by locus: 629-630 for A, B, C, DRB1 and DQB1; 522 for DQA1; around 610 for DPA1; and some 470 for DPB1. Roughly 5 DR-DQ haplotypes were treated as single units for association and clustering because of strong linkage in the cohort. Across around 400 genotyped donors of the cohort, an average of about 240,000 unique TCR beta nucleotide sequences per donor were sequenced, and roughly 20% of those sequences were non-productive.

The germline V gene (reference sequence) provides CDR1 SGHKS and CDR2 YYEKEE. The cysteine opens and the phenylalanine closes a CDR3 of 11 amino acids. The kept DNA is CDR3 alone, 33 bases in frame from the first base. Libraries were prepared through the immunoSEQ multiplex PCR assay. For the multiplex PCR, a mixture combining 60 forward primers for TCR Vbeta segments and 13 reverse primers for TCR Jbeta segments was used. A multiplex PCR assay on genomic DNA amplified the CDR3 region of rearranged TCR beta genes. On the Illumina HiSeq System, the amplified TCR beta libraries were sequenced as 87-base-pair reads. Per the source publication's procedure: A later analysis tallied around 80 million unique TCR beta chains across the 666 repertoires, and approximately 9.9 million of those chains were shared by two or more donors. Raw reads were error-corrected and collapsed into unique sequences with a nearest-neighbor algorithm that merged closely related sequences to remove PCR and sequencing errors. To assign V, D and J gene segments, CDR3 sequences were aligned to IMGT reference sequences. For a sequence to be retained, a match of at least six nucleotides was required to both a V gene segment and a J gene segment. A rearrangement counted as productive if the CDR3 had no stop codons and remained in frame with V and J, and every other rearrangement counted as non-productive. Following IMGT convention, CDR3 was defined as the stretch from the second conserved V-encoded cysteine up to the conserved J-encoded phenylalanine. In an earlier analysis of more than 550 of the donors, sequences lacking an unambiguous match to a single V gene segment were excluded. An earlier analysis of a few hundred of the donors called V segments functional above 56.7% productive rearrangements and segregating when the between-donor standard deviation exceeded 5%. A statistical classification framework was developed to diagnose cytomegalovirus status using the catalog of TCR beta chain sequences. V and J gene assignment, in a later analysis, came from comparing TCR nucleotide sequences with IMGT/GENE-DB human TR gene sequences. Using the TCRdist pipeline, a later analysis assigned CDR3 sequences along with most-parsimonious VDJ recombination scenarios. In a later analysis, each TCR beta chain was defined by its CDR3 amino acid sequence together with its V-gene family, and reads without a unique V-gene family were excluded. A later analysis removed several hundred highly shared, low-generation-probability nucleotide sequences to deal with suspected cross-contamination and a sequencing artifact. In a later analysis, a clonal expansion index was calculated for each public chain from normalized within-repertoire ranks of inferred template counts. In a later analysis, generation probabilities were computed with a VDJ recombination model fitted to out-of-frame rearrangements, and the resulting probabilities were checked against IGoR. In a later analysis, hypergeometric tests were used to score TCR-TCR, TCR-HLA and TCR-CMV co-occurrence, with a repertoire-size bias correction applied to TCR pairs. False discovery rates were estimated in a later analysis by permuting HLA or CMV assignments 20 times. In a later analysis, co-occurring TCRs were grouped using DBSCAN, with TCRdist sequence similarity added in when clustering inside HLA-allele-positive subsets. Repertoires with fewer than 30,000 or more than 120,000 public chains were left out of co-occurrence clustering, as were roughly five repertoires with anomalous nucleotide sharing. TCRdb carries this immuneACCESS record with in-frame sequences only. Its versions omit some clonotypes, under half of them owing to an unresolved V gene in the studies checked, with the rest unexplained. That table supplies the V and J calls and clone size; D and trimming were determined from the DNA. The sample table holds 83,000 or so clones, of which about 75% were seen once. The ten largest make up roughly 5.5% of the sample.

The research as a whole found: According to a later genetic analysis, donors in an Asian-associated ancestry cluster had fewer N-insertions in productive TCRs than the approximately 650-donor mean. A further reported finding was that TCR beta sequences accurately predicted the HLA-A and HLA-B alleles for most subjects in the first cohort. Three of the identified cytomegalovirus-associated TCR beta chains were confirmed in vitro to be specific for cytomegalovirus antigens. Immune exposure information for the cohort was limited to CMV serostatus. In a later analysis, HLA-associated TCR beta chains showed more clonal expansion and lower generation probabilities than non-associated chains that were equally common. Some IMGT-functional V segments, including TRBV6-2 and TRBV6-3, could not be distinguished by the 87-base-pair reads and were therefore excluded. According to the authors, the approach could potentially be generalized to other disease states and immunological phenotypes. Several of the top co-occurrence clusters appeared to be linked to parvovirus B19, influenza, CMV and Epstein-Barr virus, according to a later analysis. The study gave a list of about 150 TCR beta chains associated with cytomegalovirus. Linkage disequilibrium might explain the correlated functional status among segregating V segments, but an unknown experimental factor could not be ruled out. When HLA alleles, especially DR and DQ, strongly co-occurred, attributing TCR associations to individual alleles was difficult. HLA typing was unavailable for some donors at each locus, so association tests used only the typed subset. Specific HLA alleles were associated with over 15,000 TCR beta sequences at a false discovery rate of 0.05 in a later analysis. Because counts were too low, more than 15 rarely observed V segments, including chromosome 9 orphons, were left out of the earlier analysis of about 620 of the donors. In a later analysis, TCR association rates were found to vary across HLA loci, with the most associated TCRs seen for DRB1 alleles and the fewest for HLA-C alleles. Across donors, most TCR sequences were observed very rarely, whereas some public TCRs were present in many individuals. The cohort was sequenced for TCR beta chains only, and without alpha or paired-chain data the features that could be detected were limited. According to a later analysis, most CMV-associated TCR beta chains appeared to be HLA-restricted, and the HLA associations seemed to be driven largely by CMV exposure. The classifier was reported to diagnose cytomegalovirus status with high specificity and sensitivity in both the original cohort and the validation cohort. The presence/absence analyses assumed that sequencing depth was roughly uniform across donors, and that assumption may not be true. The sequencing pipeline was judged likely to have produced a cluster of highly shared sequence variants as a technical artifact. An earlier analysis of around 500 of the donors showed that most TCR beta V segments appeared in productive rearrangements either about 87% or about 30% of the time, which broadly matched IMGT annotations. In a later genetic analysis, a missense DCLRE1C variant was associated with V-gene and J-gene trimming of TCR beta chains, and the association was replicated in an independent cohort.

This TCR derives from a female donor in good health and CMV-seronegative. The sequenced material came from PBMCs. This sequence uses TRBV5-5 and TRBJ1-2; the best D guess is TRBD1, with 5 bases matching. CDR3 region: CASRLEGGYTF. At the DNA level, the sequence is TGTGCCAGCAGATTGGAGGGGGGCTACACCTTC.